What follows are 22 T cell receptor beta chains derived from one specimen sequenced in a study of CD8 T cells in ankylosing spondylitis. MiXCR was run by TCRdb on the 5' RACE reads, yielding one entry per CDR3 protein. The table lists 150,000 to 200,000 distinct CDR3 sequences, roughly 31% of them singletons, with approximately 6% in the top ten. The sample taken for sequencing was synovial fluid, either unsorted or a sorted T cell fraction (not recorded which). The source is a male donor with ankylosing spondylitis.

The chain employs TRBV20-1 and TRBJ2-1; D tentatively fits TRBD1 or TRBD2 (5 bases each). The CDR3 consists of 14 residues. The V gene's germline CDR1 is DFQATT and CDR2 SNEGSKA (reference sequence). The V gene lost 4 bases and the J gene lost 2 bases, with 12 bases spanning the gap. The CDR3 sequence is CSATGTLAYNEQFF. The CDR3 DNA is TGCAGTGCTACCGGGACCCTCGCCTACAATGAGCAGTTCTTC.

The chain couples TRBV24-1 to TRBJ2-7; D is possibly TRBD2 (5 bases). V lost 9 bases and J 7 bases, leaving 6 bases between the germline ends. Germline CDR1 is KGHDR and CDR2 is SFDVKD. This CDR3 comprises 9 residues. The CDR3 sequence: CATSGEQYF. CDR3 in DNA: TGTGCCACCTCGGGGGAGCAGTACTTC.

This clonotype has only a few counts. The genes are TRBV11-1 and TRBJ2-1; 10 bases are shared with TRBD1. The germline gives CDR1 SGHAT, CDR2 FQDESV (reference sequence). The CDR3 spans 16 residues. V trimming: 5 bases; J trimming: 6 bases; junction bases outside the gene matches: 10. This CDR3 is CASSPARDRGSNEQFF. The CDR3 nucleotides are TGTGCCAGCAGCCCCGCCCGGGACAGGGGTTCCAATGAGCAGTTCTTC. Full variable domain (remainder filled in from reference TRBV11-1 and TRBJ2-1): EAEVAQSPRYKITEKSQAVAFWCDPISGHATLYWYRQILGQGPELLVQFQDESVVDDSQLPKDRFSAERLKGVDSTLKIQPAELGDSAMYLCASSPARDRGSNEQFFGPGTRLTVL.

This clonotype was counted at least ten times. This chain joins TRBV6-5 and TRBJ2-7; D is unresolved. Germline CDR1 reads MNHEY; CDR2 reads SVGAGI. The CDR3 has 15 residues. Trimming removed 2 bases from V and 5 bases from J, with 16 bases in between. In DNA form, the CDR3 reads TGTGCCAGCAGTTACCAAATCTACCCTTTTAACGAGCAGTACTTC. As protein: CASSYQIYPFNEQYF.

This chain connects TRBV21-1 to TRBJ2-3; the table's D call of TRBD2 was not tested on the DNA. TRBV21-1 is deemed a pseudogene. The CDR3 has 19 amino acids. DNA for the CDR3: TGTGCCAGCAGCCAGCGACTAGCGGGAGACAGGAGGGGCACAGATACGCAGTATTTT. Amino acids: CASSQRLAGDRRGTDTQYF.

The J gene is TRBJ2-3, the V gene TRBV25-1; TRBD2 aligns across 10 bases. V shed 6 bases, J shed 4 bases, and the junction held 10 bases outside the gene matches. This CDR3 region has 16 residues. Germline V gene sequence: CDR1 MGHDK, CDR2 SYGVNS. The CDR3 DNA reads TGTGCCAGCAGGCCAGCGGGGGGGCCGAGGGCAGATACGCAGTATTTT. Its translation: CASRPAGGPRADTQYF.

V gene TRBV3-1 combines with J gene TRBJ1-1; 9 bases agree with TRBD1. The germline V gene has CDR1 LGHDT and CDR2 YNNKEL (reference sequence). The length of the CDR3 is 16 residues. With V trimmed by 6 bases and J by 4 bases, 12 bases remained unmatched. This CDR3 is CASSPAGTGLITEAFF. The CDR3 coding sequence is TGTGCCAGCAGTCCCGCCGGGACAGGGTTGATCACTGAAGCTTTCTTT.

This rearrangement joins TRBV14 to TRBJ1-2; 9 nucleotides match TRBD1. The CDR3 loop spans 13 amino acids. Germline-derived CDR1 and CDR2 are SGHDN and FVKESK. With 4 bases clipped from V and 9 bases from J, the junction kept 6 bases outside the gene matches. In DNA, the CDR3 is TGTGCCAGCAGCCTACAGGGGGCTAGGCGCTACACCTTC. Translating gives CASSLQGARRYTF.

A few counts support this clonotype. J is TRBJ1-1 and V is TRBV5-1; tentative D call: TRBD1 (6 bases). Germline V gene sequence: CDR1 SGHRS, CDR2 YFSETQ. Trimming took off 3 bases at V and 8 bases at J, with 11 bases between the two ends. The CDR3 extends over 12 amino acids. The CDR3 spells CASSSGGREAFF. Written as DNA, the CDR3 is TGCGCCAGCAGCTCGGGGGGGCGGGAAGCTTTCTTT.

Regarding this clonotype: This sequence may be a read error, since a much larger clone differs from it by one base. The chain employs TRBV20-1 and TRBJ2-3; perhaps TRBD1 as D (6 bases). From germline, CDR1 is DFQATT and CDR2 SNEGSKA (reference sequence). The V and J ends lost 0 bases and 0 bases respectively, with 7 bases between them. The CDR3 spans 14 residues. The CDR3 region has the DNA TGCAGTGCTAGAGAGCAGGGGAGCACAGATACGCAGTATTTT. Translating it yields CSAREQGSTDTQYF.

This clonotype occurred a few times. The chain employs TRBV4-3 and TRBJ1-2; no firm D call. Trimming left V 0 bases short and J 2 bases short, with 13 bases between. Germline V CDR1 and CDR2: LGHNA, YSLEER. The CDR3 has 16 amino acids. The CDR3 loop is CASSQDLRVANYGYTF. DNA for the CDR3: TGCGCCAGCAGCCAAGATTTAAGGGTTGCCAACTATGGCTACACCTTC.

The rearrangement links TRBV12-3 or TRBV12-4 to TRBJ1-1; the D gene is possibly TRBD1 (5 bases). The CDR3 sequence is 13 residues long. Trimming took 6 bases from V and 11 from J, leaving 19 bases between them. CDR3 loop: CASRPQGLRTAFF. CDR3 DNA: TGTGCCAGCAGACCCCAGGGACTGAGGACTGCTTTCTTT.

This clonotype was seen only a few times. CDR3: CASSLFGGSYEQYF. CDR3 nucleotides: TGTGCCAGCAGCTTGTTCGGTGGGTCCTACGAGCAGTACTTC. The chain joins TRBV7-8 to TRBJ2-7; D gene uncertain. CDR1 SGHVS and CDR2 FQNEAQ come from the germline V gene. V was trimmed by 3 bases and J by 1 base, leaving 10 bases between them. The CDR3 is made up of 14 amino acids.

This clonotype was counted a few times. The genes are TRBV10-2 and TRBJ1-6; 11 positions agree with TRBD1. Germline V gene lookup returns CDR1 WSHSY and CDR2 SAAADI. The CDR3 is 17 residues long. V shed 2 bases, J shed 6 bases, and the junction held 6 bases outside the gene matches. The CDR3 DNA follows: TGCGCCAGCAGTGAGACCGGGACAGGGGGACTTAATTCACCCCTCCACTTT. Protein sequence: CASSETGTGGLNSPLHF.

The CDR3 nucleotides are TGTGCCAGCAGATCGCCGGGACGACCAAATACGCAGTATTTT. Translation gives CASRSPGRPNTQYF. The V call is TRBV12-3 or TRBV12-4, the J call TRBJ2-3; D assignment may be TRBD1 or TRBD2 (5 bases each). V lost 6 bases and J lost 7, with 17 bases in between. The CDR3 spans 14 residues.

This clonotype was detected only a few times. This rearrangement joins TRBV6-2 or TRBV6-3 to TRBJ2-1; no definite D call. With 2 bases removed from V and 4 bases from J, the gap between germline ends came to 12 bases. The CDR3 spans 15 residues. Looked up from germline, CDR1 is MNHEY and CDR2 is SVGEGT. The CDR3: CASSYKGPIYNEQFF. In nucleotides, the CDR3 is TGTGCCAGCAGTTACAAAGGGCCGATTTACAATGAGCAGTTCTTC.

J is TRBJ2-5 and V is TRBV28; D possibly corresponds to TRBD1 (5 bases). The V gene lost 3 bases and the J gene lost 5 bases, with 10 bases spanning the gap. Germline lookup yields CDR1 MDHEN and CDR2 SYDVKM. This CDR3 region has 13 residues. In DNA, the CDR3 is TGTGCCAGCAGTTTCGGACATTGGGAGACCCAGTACTTC. This codes for CASSFGHWETQYF.

This clonotype was seen ten or more times. The rearrangement joins TRBV9 to TRBJ2-3, with D unclear. V was pared by 0 bases and J by 4 bases, with 12 bases between. There are 15 residues in the CDR3. CDR1 is SGDLS, CDR2 YYNGEE, per germline. CDR3 DNA: TGTGCCAGCAGCGTAGACGGGCGTACAGCAGATACGCAGTATTTT. It codes for CASSVDGRTADTQYF.

The J gene is TRBJ2-4, the V gene TRBV9, with a possible D match to TRBD1 (6 bases). V lost 0 bases to trimming and J lost 4 bases, with 8 bases between them. The germline V gene has CDR1 SGDLS and CDR2 YYNGEE. The CDR3 is 14 amino acids. DNA of the CDR3: TGTGCCAGCAGCGTAGGAACAGGGAAAAACATTCAGTACTTC. This encodes CASSVGTGKNIQYF.

This clonotype came up many times. In DNA, the CDR3 is TGTGCCAGCAGTTACTTCTCAGGGGCTCAGCCCCAGCATTTT. This sequence encodes CASSYFSGAQPQHF. The genes are TRBV6-2 or TRBV6-3 and TRBJ1-5; TRBD1 is a possible D gene (6 bases). Germline CDR1 is MNHEY and CDR2 is SVGEGT. There are 14 residues in the CDR3. The ends were cut back, 1 base at V and 6 bases at J, with 10 bases in the middle.

About this clonotype itself: One junction end disagrees with the germline gene, perhaps due to a read error. The gene calls are TRBV7-7 and TRBJ1-5; D is ambiguous. This CDR3 spans 12 amino acids. The germline V gene has CDR1 SSHAT and CDR2 FNYEAQ (reference sequence). In DNA, the CDR3 is TGTGCTAGCAGCCGCGTGTTGCAGCCCCAGCATTTT. Amino acid sequence: CASSRVLQPQHF.

The gene calls are TRBV5-1 and TRBJ2-7; TRBD2 might be the D (5 bases). Germline CDR1 and CDR2: SGHRS and YFSETQ. The CDR3 loop spans 15 amino acids. The germline V and J ends were trimmed by 0 bases and 0 bases, with 10 bases remaining between them. The CDR3 here is CASSLVAGNSYEQYF. Here the CDR3 DNA reads TGCGCCAGCAGCTTGGTGGCGGGTAACTCCTACGAGCAGTACTTC.